This T cell receptor beta chain came from a study of blood T cell repertoires in COVID-19. Study information: COVID-19 samples from acute and convalescent phases originated in the United States, Italy and Spain. Sample material is recorded as cDNA or gDNA derived from T cells, B-cell-depleted T cells, or PBMCs.

Trimming left V 5 bases short and J 6 bases short, with 11 bases between. This CDR3 contains 12 residues. Germline-derived CDR1 and CDR2 are SGHDT and YYEEEE. Original methodology: Amplification of reference gene primers provided the estimated nucleated cell counts. Sequencing was performed with immunoSEQ multiplex PCR; in TCRdb, only in-frame clones are kept and a portion is missing. V and J calls and clone size come straight from that table; D and trimming were deduced from the DNA. This sample has more than 80,000 clones, with about 80% found just once. This sequence joins TRBV5-6 and TRBJ2-5, with D possibly matching TRBD1 (5 bases). The sequenced sample consisted of peripheral blood. This TCR came from a woman aged 55-70 years with acute or convalescent COVID-19. The CDR3 reads CASSPGWQTQYF. The CDR3 bases are TGTGCCAGCAGTCCAGGGTGGCAGACCCAGTACTTC.